The 6 T cell receptor beta chains in this list originate from one sample, sequenced in a study of blood T cell repertoires in COVID-19. Profiling relied on immunoSEQ multiplex PCR, and the TCRdb table lists in-frame clones only, not all of them. The repertoire has roughly 700,000 clones, 70% to 90% of them found once; the top ten carry roughly 0.26%. Sequencing used peripheral blood. The source of these receptors is a woman under 30 with acute or convalescent COVID-19.

The chain links TRBV24-1 to TRBJ1-3; D may be TRBD1 (5 bases). CDR1 is KGHDR and CDR2 is SFDVKD in the germline V gene. Trimming cost V 3 bases and J 16 bases, with 18 bases left between them. CDR3 size: 13 residues. Here the CDR3 DNA reads TGTGCCACCAGTGATAAAACCGCGGGACCGCTCTATTTT. Its translation: CATSDKTAGPLYF.

J is TRBJ1-2 and V is TRBV18, with D unclear. CDR1 KGHSH and CDR2 LQKENI come from the germline V gene. V lost 1 base and J 6 bases, leaving 12 bases between the germline ends. CDR3 size: 14 residues. This CDR3 is CASSPLERSDGYTF. The CDR3 bases are TGTGCCAGCTCACCACTAGAACGGTCTGATGGCTACACCTTC.

The gene calls are TRBV7-4 and TRBJ2-7; 8 bases match TRBD1. The germline V gene has CDR1 SGHVT and CDR2 SQSDAQ. With V trimmed by 2 bases and J by 4 bases, 4 bases remained unmatched. CDR3 length: 14 residues. CDR3 amino acids: CASSLRQGIYEQYF. The CDR3 DNA sequence: TGTGCCAGCAGCTTAAGACAGGGGATTTACGAGCAGTACTTC.

J is TRBJ2-7 and V is TRBV6-1, with D possibly matching TRBD1 (6 bases). With 2 bases removed from V and 4 bases from J, the gap between germline ends came to 12 bases. CDR3 length: 14 residues. Germline V gene data show CDR1 as MNHNS and CDR2 as SASEGT. The DNA for the CDR3 is TGTGCCAGCAGTGAACAGAGGACAGAATACGAGCAGTACTTC. Translated, it gives CASSEQRTEYEQYF.

This sequence joins TRBV7-9 and TRBJ1-2; D may be TRBD1 (5 bases). The germline V and J ends were trimmed by 0 bases and 3 bases, with 8 bases remaining between them. From germline, CDR1 is SEHNR and CDR2 FQNEAQ (reference sequence). The CDR3 sequence is 14 residues long. CDR3 sequence: CASSLATGDYGYTF. DNA of the CDR3: TGTGCCAGCAGCTTAGCGACGGGGGACTATGGCTACACCTTC.

This clone appeared a few times. The rearrangement links TRBV6-5 to TRBJ1-6; 7 bases agree with TRBD1. The CDR3 length is 13 residues. V was pared by 5 bases and J by 7 bases, with 2 bases of the junction left unmatched. Germline CDR1 is MNHEY and CDR2 is SVGAGI. In DNA, the CDR3 is TGTGCCAGCAGTAGGGACAGAAATTCACCCCTCCACTTT. Its protein product is CASSRDRNSPLHF.